The T cell receptor (beta chain) under discussion was sequenced for a study of T cell changes during pregnancy in multiple sclerosis. The protocol was immunoSEQ multiplex PCR, while the TCRdb copy is restricted to in-frame clones and leaves out a portion. The sample holds around 38,000 clones, 80% to 95% seen once. Trimming removed 6 bases from V and 8 bases from J; junction bases left unmatched: 9. From germline, CDR1 is MNHEY and CDR2 SMNVEV (reference sequence). This CDR3 has 14 residues. V and J are TRBV27 and TRBJ2-4; 8 positions match TRBD2. This TCR derives from a female donor in good health, enrolled as a control in a pregnancy study. The specimen was CD4+ T cells from peripheral blood mononuclear cells, collected in the third trimester of pregnancy. The CDR3 DNA reads TGTGCCAGCAGGCGACTAGCGCTAGGGGACATTCAGTACTTC. Translation: CASRRLALGDIQYF.